Listed here is a single T cell receptor beta chain. PCR was performed a second time for about 7 to 12 cycles using a sample-barcoded 5' primer and a J-beta primer mix. Carrying 12 random nucleotides, a template-switch adaptor labeled each individual cDNA molecule. TCRdb used MiXCR to reprocess the 5' RACE reads, holding one entry per CDR3 protein. Here the sample spans about 640,000 distinct CDR3 sequences, 45% to 65% being singletons. This entry is derived from a study of blood T cells in healthy people across ages. Researchers collected 9 to 10 milliliters of peripheral blood from every single donor. Each sample used at least 7 million PBMCs. The CDR3 extends over 16 amino acids. Per germline, CDR1 KGHSH and CDR2 LQKENI. Trimming took 2 bases from V and 3 from J; bases not matched to a gene: 3.

The V and J genes are TRBV18 and TRBJ2-2; 10 bases agree with TRBD2. What was sequenced was blood. The source is a man aged 55 to 70 in good health. CDR3 loop: CASSPSLAGDTGELFF. CDR3 nucleotides: TGTGCCAGCTCACCATCCCTAGCGGGAGACACCGGGGAGCTGTTTTTT.